This T cell receptor (beta chain) is from a study of cytomegalovirus exposure and HLA in healthy donors. In the study overall: Findings of an earlier analysis included about 100 million unique TCR beta sequences from 200 million or so T cells. Findings and caveats of the study: The analysis excluded some indistinguishable V segments, including TRBV6-2 and TRBV6-3. It was assumed in the presence/absence analyses that sequencing depth was roughly uniform across donors.

The V and J ends lost 0 bases and 4 bases, in that order; junction bases with no gene match: 8. This CDR3 contains 16 residues. Germline CDR1 and CDR2: LGHNA and YSLEER. A remark on this clone: Its antigen is still unknown.

PCR was performed using 60 Vbeta and 13 Jbeta primers. Method: immunoSEQ multiplex PCR; TCRdb's copy keeps in-frame clones and lacks some. The sample consists of 92,000 or so clones, roughly 67% of them appearing once. This chain links TRBV4-3 with TRBJ1-1, with 7 positions matching TRBD1. Material: PBMCs. The TCR comes from a woman in her forties or fifties in good health and CMV-seropositive. The chain's CDR3 is CASSQDLRQGGTEAFF. CDR3 DNA: TGCGCCAGCAGCCAAGATCTACGGCAGGGGGGCACTGAAGCTTTCTTT.